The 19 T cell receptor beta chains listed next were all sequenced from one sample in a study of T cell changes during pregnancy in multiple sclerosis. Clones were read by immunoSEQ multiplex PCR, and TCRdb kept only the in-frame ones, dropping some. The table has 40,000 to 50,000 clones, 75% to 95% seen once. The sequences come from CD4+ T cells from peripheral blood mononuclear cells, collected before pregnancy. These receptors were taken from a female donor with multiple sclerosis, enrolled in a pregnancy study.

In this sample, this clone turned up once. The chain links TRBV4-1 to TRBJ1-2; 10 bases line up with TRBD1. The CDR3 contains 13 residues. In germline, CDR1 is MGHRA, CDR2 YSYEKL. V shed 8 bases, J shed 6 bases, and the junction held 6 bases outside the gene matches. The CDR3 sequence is CASGTGTGDGYTF. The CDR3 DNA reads TGCGCCAGCGGTACCGGGACAGGGGATGGCTACACCTTC.

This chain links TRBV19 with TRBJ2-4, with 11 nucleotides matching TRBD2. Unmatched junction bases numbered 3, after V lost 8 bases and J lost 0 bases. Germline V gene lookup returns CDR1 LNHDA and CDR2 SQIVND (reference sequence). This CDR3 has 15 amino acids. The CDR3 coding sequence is TGTGCCAGTCAGACTAGCGGGATAGCCAAAAACATTCAGTACTTC. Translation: CASQTSGIAKNIQYF.

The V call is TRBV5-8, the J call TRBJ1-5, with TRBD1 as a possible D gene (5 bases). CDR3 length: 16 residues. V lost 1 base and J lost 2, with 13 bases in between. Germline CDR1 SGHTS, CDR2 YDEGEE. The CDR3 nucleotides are TGTGCCAGCAGCTTGAGGCCGCAGGGCGGCAATCAGCCCCAGCATTTT. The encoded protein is CASSLRPQGGNQPQHF.

CDR3 nucleotide sequence: TGTGCCAGCAGTGACGTGGGGGGGCAAGATACGCAGTATTTT. It encodes CASSDVGGQDTQYF. This rearrangement joins TRBV2 to TRBJ2-3, with D possibly TRBD2 on 7 matching bases. V was shortened by 3 bases and J by 5 bases, with 12 bases between the two germline ends. CDR1 and CDR2 (germline): SNHLY, FYNNEI. The CDR3 extends over 14 amino acids.

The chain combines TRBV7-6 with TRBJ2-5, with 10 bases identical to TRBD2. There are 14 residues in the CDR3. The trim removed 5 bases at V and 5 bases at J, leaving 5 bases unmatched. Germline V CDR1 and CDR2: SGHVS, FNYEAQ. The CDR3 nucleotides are TGTGCCAGCAGCCCTAGCGGGAGTTGGGAGACCCAGTACTTC. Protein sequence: CASSPSGSWETQYF.

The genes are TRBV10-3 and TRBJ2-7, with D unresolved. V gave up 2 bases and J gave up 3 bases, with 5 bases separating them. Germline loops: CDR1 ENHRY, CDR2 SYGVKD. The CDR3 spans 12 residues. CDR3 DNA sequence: TGTGCCATCAGTGAGACAGTCTACGAGCAGTACTTC. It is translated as CAISETVYEQYF.

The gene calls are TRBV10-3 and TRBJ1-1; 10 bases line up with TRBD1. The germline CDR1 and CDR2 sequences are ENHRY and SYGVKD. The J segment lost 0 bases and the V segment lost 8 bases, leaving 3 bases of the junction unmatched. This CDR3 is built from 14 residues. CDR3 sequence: CAIGTGVLNTEAFF. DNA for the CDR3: TGTGCCATCGGGACAGGGGTCTTGAACACTGAAGCTTTCTTT.

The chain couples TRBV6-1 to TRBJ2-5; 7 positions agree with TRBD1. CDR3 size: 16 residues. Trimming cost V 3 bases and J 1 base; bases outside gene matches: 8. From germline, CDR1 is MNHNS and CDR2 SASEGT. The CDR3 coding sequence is TGTGCCAGCAGTGATTTTAAACAGGGGTTCCAAGAGACCCAGTACTTC. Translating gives CASSDFKQGFQETQYF.

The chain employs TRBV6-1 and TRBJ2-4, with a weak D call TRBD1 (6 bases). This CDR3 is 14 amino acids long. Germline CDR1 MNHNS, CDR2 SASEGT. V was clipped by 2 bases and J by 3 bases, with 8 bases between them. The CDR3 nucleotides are TGTGCCAGCAGTGAAAAGGGGGTCAAAAACATTCAGTACTTC. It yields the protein CASSEKGVKNIQYF.

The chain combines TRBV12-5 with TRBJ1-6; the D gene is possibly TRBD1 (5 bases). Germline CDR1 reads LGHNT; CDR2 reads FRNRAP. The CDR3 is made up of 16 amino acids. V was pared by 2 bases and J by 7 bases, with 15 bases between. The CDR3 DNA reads TGTGCTAGTGGTTTGATTCTTAGGGGCAGCAATTCACCCCTCCACTTT. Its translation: CASGLILRGSNSPLHF.

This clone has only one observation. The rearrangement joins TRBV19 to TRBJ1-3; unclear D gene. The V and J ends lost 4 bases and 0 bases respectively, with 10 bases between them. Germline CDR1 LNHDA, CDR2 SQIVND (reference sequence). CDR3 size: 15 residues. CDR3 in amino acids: CASSRNSNSGNTIYF. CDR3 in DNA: TGTGCCAGTAGTAGGAACAGCAACTCTGGAAACACCATATATTTT.

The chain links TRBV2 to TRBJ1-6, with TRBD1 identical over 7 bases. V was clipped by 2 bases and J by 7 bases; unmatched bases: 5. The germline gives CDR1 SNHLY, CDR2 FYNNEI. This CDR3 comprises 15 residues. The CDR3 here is CASSEQGVRNSPLHF. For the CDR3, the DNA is TGTGCCAGCAGTGAACAGGGGGTAAGGAATTCACCCCTCCACTTT.

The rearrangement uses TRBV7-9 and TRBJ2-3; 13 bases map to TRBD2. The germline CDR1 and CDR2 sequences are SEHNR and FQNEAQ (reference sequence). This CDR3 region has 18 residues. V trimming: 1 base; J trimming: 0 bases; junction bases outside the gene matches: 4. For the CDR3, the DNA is TGTGCCAGCAGCTTAGGACTAGCGGGGGGCCGGAGCACAGATACGCAGTATTTT. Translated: CASSLGLAGGRSTDTQYF.

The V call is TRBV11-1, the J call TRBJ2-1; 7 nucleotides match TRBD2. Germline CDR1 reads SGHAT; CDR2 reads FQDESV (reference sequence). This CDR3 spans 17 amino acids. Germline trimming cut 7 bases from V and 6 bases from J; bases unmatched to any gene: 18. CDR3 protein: CASTVLRSGGSPNEQFF. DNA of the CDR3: TGTGCCAGCACCGTTCTGAGGTCGGGGGGTTCGCCCAATGAGCAGTTCTTC.

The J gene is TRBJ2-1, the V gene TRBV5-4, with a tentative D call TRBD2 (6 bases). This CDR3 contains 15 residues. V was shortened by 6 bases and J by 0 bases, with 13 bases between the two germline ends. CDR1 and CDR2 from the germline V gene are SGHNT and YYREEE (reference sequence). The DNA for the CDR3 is TGTGCCAGCACCCTGGGGGGTCCCTCCTACAATGAGCAGTTCTTC. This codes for CASTLGGPSYNEQFF. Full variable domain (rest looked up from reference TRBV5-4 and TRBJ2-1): ETGVTQSPTHLIKTRGQQVTLRCSSQSGHNTVSWYQQALGQGPQFIFQYYREEENGRGNFPPRFSGLQFPNYSSELNVNALELDDSALYLCASTLGGPSYNEQFFGPGTRLTVL.

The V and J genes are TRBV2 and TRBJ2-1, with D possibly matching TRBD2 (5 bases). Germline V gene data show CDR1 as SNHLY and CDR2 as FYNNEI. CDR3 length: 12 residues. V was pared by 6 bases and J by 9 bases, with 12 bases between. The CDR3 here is CASRLLDSEQFF. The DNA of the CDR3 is TGTGCCAGCAGATTACTAGATAGTGAGCAGTTCTTC.

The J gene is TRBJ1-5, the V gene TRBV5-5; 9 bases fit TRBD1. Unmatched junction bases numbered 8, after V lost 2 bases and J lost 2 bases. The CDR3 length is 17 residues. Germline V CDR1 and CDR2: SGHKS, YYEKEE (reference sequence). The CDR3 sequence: CASSFPGQGRGNQPQHF. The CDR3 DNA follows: TGTGCCAGCAGCTTTCCGGGACAGGGTCGGGGCAATCAGCCCCAGCATTTT. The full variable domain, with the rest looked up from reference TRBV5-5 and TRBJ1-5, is DAGVTQSPTHLIKTRGQQVTLRCSPISGHKSVSWYQQVLGQGPQFIFQYYEKEERGRGNFPDRFSARQFPNYSSELNVNALLLGDSALYLCASSFPGQGRGNQPQHFGDGTRLSIL.

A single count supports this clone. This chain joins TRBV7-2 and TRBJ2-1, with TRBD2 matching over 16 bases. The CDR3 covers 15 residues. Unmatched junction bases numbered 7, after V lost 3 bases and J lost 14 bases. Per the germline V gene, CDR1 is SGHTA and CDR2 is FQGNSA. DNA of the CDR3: TGTGCCAGCAGCTTCCAGTTTGGGACTAGCGGGAGGGAGTTCTTC. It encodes CASSFQFGTSGREFF.

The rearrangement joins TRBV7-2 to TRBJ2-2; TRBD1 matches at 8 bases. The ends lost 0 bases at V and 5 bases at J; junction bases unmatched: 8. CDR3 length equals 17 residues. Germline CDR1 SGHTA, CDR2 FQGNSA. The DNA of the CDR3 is TGTGCCAGCAGCTTAGCGAGTGGCAGGGGGCGAACCGGGGAGCTGTTTTTT. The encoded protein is CASSLASGRGRTGELFF.